This T cell receptor beta chain originates from a study of shared clonotypes between healthy human individuals. Study-wide results and limits: The authors expected sequencing depth to affect clonotype sharing among donors.

This clone has a single count. As yet, its antigen is unknown. The V and J ends lost 0 bases and 0 bases respectively, with 7 bases between them. Germline CDR1 and CDR2: SGHNT and YYREEE (reference sequence). The CDR3 loop spans 16 amino acids. Clones were sequenced by immunoSEQ multiplex PCR, and TCRdb holds only the in-frame ones, with some missing. The sample has a few hundred thousand clones, around 70% seen once. The V and J genes are TRBV5-4 and TRBJ2-6; D uncertain. Sequenced material: memory CD4+ T cells sorted from blood. Stated subset: CD45RA-negative fraction. The origin of this receptor is a man aged 25-40 years in good health. The CDR3 DNA reads TGTGCCAGCAGCTTGGGACTCAACTCTGGGGCCAACGTCCTGACTTTC. Its translation is CASSLGLNSGANVLTF.